This T cell receptor beta chain comes out of a study of vaccination and CD4 T cells after COVID-19. Cultured CD4+ T cell DNA was sequenced using the Oncomine TCR Beta short-read assay. TCRdb ran MiXCR on the PCR reads and lists one entry per CDR3 protein. The data show 15,000 to 20,000 distinct CDR3 sequences, roughly 51% seen once. Per germline, CDR1 GTSNPN and CDR2 SVGIG (reference sequence). The CDR3 totals 11 residues. Trimming pared 5 bases from V and 4 bases from J, leaving 8 bases between. The sample's treatment: roughly ten-day PBMC culture with coronavirus spike peptide pools or control peptides (ViraFEST assay). Each well received 2 million to 2.5 million PBMCs, cultured with approximately 9 IU/ml IL-2 and about 11 ug/ml peptide pools. On this clonotype: Its antigen is as yet unknown.

This chain joins TRBV30 and TRBJ2-5; unclear D gene. This receptor was taken from a human donor who had recovered from COVID-19. Sequenced material: CD4+ T cells from blood, cultured in vitro. The CDR3 DNA sequence: TGTGCCTGGCTGACTGGAGAGACCCAGTACTTC. It translates to CAWLTGETQYF.